This is a list of T cell receptor beta chains from one sample in a study of T cell responses to AZD1222 COVID-19 vaccine. Data came from immunoSEQ multiplex PCR; TCRdb stores just in-frame clones and leaves some out. This sample has about 160,000 clones; 90% to 95% occur once, and the top ten carry 4% to 5.5%. The source material was peripheral blood, sampled 28 days after the second AZD1222 dose. The receptors originated from an adult who received the AZD1222 COVID-19 vaccine. The CDR3 runs from the conserved cysteine through the conserved F or W. Only part of the rows carry a size: once, few, many, or a class if the clone is expanded.

CDR3 length | clone size | V gene | CDR3 protein
14 | NA | TRBV18 | CASSPSGQPYGYTF
13 | few | TRBV9 | CASSVGGAGELFF
15 | NA | TRBV7-9 | CASSRQGGSGNTIYF
14 | NA | TRBV7-2 | CASSLGLAGAEQYF
16 | NA | TRBV6-1 | CASSERTGGYTGELFF
15 | NA | TRBV4-3 | CASSQEGRGNYEQYF
13 | NA | TRBV27 | CASWDRAGNTIYF
11 | NA | TRBV20-1 | CSARVGALVTF
14 | few | TRBV3-1/TRBV3-2 | CASSLEIRDRGRRF
14 | NA | TRBV6-1 | CASSERLADNEQFF
16 | NA | TRBV11-2 | CASSPRGGRLDPSEFF
15 | NA | TRBV6-5 | CASSYGSGNAYEQYF
14 | NA | TRBV6-4 | CASRPPTGGYEQYF
13 | NA | TRBV30 | CAWSLTVNTEAFF
17 | NA | TRBV7-5 | CVRSMPGQGKRNQPQHF
12 | NA | TRBV30 | CAWSVIQGEAFF
13 | NA | TRBV6-2/TRBV6-3 | CASSQDYSYEQYF
12 | NA | TRBV19 | CASTSAGNTIYF
14 | NA | TRBV11-2 | CASSRTGNTGELFF
15 | NA | TRBV10-2 | CASSETGGGNQPQHF
15 | NA | TRBV7-8 | CASSLKRENGDTQYF
12 | NA | TRBV7-9 | CASSLDSYGYTF